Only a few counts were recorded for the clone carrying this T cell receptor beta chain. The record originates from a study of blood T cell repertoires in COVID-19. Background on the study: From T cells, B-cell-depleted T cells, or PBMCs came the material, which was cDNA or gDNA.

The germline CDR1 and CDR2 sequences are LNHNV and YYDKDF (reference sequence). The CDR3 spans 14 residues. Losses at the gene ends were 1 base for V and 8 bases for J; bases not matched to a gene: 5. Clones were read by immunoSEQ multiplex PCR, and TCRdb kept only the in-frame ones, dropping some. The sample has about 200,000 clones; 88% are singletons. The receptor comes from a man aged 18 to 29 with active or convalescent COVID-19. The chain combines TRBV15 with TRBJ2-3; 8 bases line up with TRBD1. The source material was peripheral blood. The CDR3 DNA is TGTGCCACCAGCAGAGGTCAGGGGGCCGGTACGCAGTATTTT. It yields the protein CATSRGQGAGTQYF. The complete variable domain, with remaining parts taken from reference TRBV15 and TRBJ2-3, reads DAMVIQNPRYQVTQFGKPVTLSCSQTLNHNVMYWYQQKSSQAPKLLFHYYDKDFNNEADTPDNFQSRRPNTSFCFLDIRSPGLGDTAMYLCATSRGQGAGTQYFGPGTRLTVL.